The T cell receptor (beta chain) under discussion was sequenced for a study of blood T cell repertoires in COVID-19. About the study: There were acute and convalescent COVID-19 samples, and they came from the United States, Italy and Spain. PBMCs, B-cell-depleted T cells, or T cells were the source of the cDNA or gDNA that made up the material.

The CDR3 covers 13 residues. Germline CDR1 and CDR2: MNHEY and SVGEGT. V lost 4 bases to trimming and J lost 3 bases, with 10 bases between them. Original analysis: Cell counts per sample came from amplifying reference gene primers. Assay used: immunoSEQ multiplex PCR; TCRdb lists only in-frame clones, some missing. V, J and clone size derive from that table, while D and trimming were established from the DNA sequence. The repertoire holds under 85,000 clones, around 83% seen once, with 5% to 6% in the top ten. The material sequenced was peripheral blood. The V call is TRBV6-2 or TRBV6-3, the J call TRBJ2-7; tentatively, D is TRBD2 (6 bases). The origin of this receptor is a man aged 45 to 65 with active COVID-19. CDR3 residues: CASSFVGGYEQYF. The CDR3 DNA reads as TGTGCCAGCAGTTTCGTCGGGGGCTACGAGCAGTACTTC.